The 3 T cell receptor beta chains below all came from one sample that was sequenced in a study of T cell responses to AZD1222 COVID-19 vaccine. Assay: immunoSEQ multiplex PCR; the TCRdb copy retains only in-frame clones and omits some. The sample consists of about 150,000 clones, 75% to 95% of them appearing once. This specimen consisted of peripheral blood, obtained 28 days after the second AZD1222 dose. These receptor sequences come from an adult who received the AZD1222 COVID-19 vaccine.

CDR3 in amino acids: CASSFQSGVKNIQYF. In DNA, the CDR3 is TGCGCCAGCAGCTTCCAAAGCGGGGTCAAAAACATTCAGTACTTC. The rearrangement links TRBV5-1 to TRBJ2-4; 7 bases match TRBD2. V dropped 2 bases and J dropped 3; count of bases not matched to a gene: 5. The CDR3 consists of 15 residues. Germline V gene sequence: CDR1 SGHRS, CDR2 YFSETQ.

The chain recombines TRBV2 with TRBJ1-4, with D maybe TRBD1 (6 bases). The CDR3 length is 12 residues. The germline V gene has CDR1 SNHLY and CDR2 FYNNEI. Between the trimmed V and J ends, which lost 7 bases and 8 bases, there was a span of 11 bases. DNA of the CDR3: TGTGCCAGCAAGGGGGGTAGGGAAAAACTGTTTTTT. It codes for CASKGGREKLFF.

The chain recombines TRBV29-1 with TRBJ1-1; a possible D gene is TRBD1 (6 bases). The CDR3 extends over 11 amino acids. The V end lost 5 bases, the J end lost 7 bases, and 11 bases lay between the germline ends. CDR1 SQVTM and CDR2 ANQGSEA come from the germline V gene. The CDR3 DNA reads TGCAGCGTTTTCAAGGACAGTGAAGCTTTCTTT. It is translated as CSVFKDSEAFF.